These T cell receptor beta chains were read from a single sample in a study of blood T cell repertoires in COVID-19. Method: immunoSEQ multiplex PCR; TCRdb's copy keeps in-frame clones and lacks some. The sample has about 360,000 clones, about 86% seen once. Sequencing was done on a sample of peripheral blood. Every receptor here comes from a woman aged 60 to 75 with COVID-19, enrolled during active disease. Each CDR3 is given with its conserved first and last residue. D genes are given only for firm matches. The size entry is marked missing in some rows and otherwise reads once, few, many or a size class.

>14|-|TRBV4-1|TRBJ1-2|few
TGCGCCAGCAGCAAGCCGGGAACTAACTATGGCTACACCTTC
CASSKPGTNYGYTF
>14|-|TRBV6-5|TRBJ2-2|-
TGTGCCAGCGATCTAGGACTTTTCACCGGGGAGCTGTTTTTT
CASDLGLFTGELFF
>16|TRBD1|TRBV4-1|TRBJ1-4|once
TGCGCCAGCAGCCAAGTTTTGGGACAGGGGTTTGAAAAACTGTTTTTT
CASSQVLGQGFEKLFF
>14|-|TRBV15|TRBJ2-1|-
TGTGCCACCAGCAGAGATTGGGCGGGGTTGGAGCAGTTCTTC
CATSRDWAGLEQFF
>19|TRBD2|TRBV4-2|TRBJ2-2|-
TGTGCCAGCAGCCAAAAAAGTCCTAGCGGGGGGATTTGGACCGGGGAGCTGTTTTTT
CASSQKSPSGGIWTGELFF
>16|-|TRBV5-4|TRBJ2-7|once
TGTGCCAGCAGCTTGGGGGCAGGGGTTAGCTCCTACGAGCAGTACTTC
CASSLGAGVSSYEQYF
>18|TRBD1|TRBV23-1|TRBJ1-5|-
TGCGCCAGCAGTCAATCCCTTTACAGGGGGCTAGGCAATCAGCCCCAGCATTTT
CASSQSLYRGLGNQPQHF
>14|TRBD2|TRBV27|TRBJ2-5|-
TGTGCCAGCAGTCGGACTAGTCCCCAGGAGACCCAGTACTTC
CASSRTSPQETQYF
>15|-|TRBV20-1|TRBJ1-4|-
TGCAGTGCTAGTATGGTCGGGCAGGGAAAGGAAAAACTGTTTTTT
CSASMVGQGKEKLFF
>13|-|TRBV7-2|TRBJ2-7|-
TGTGCCAGCAGCTTCGACAGTTACTACGAGCAGTACTTC
CASSFDSYYEQYF
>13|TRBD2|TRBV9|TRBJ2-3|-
TGTGCCAGCAGCGGCGGGGGGGCTGACACGCAGTATTTT
CASSGGGADTQYF
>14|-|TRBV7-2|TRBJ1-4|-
TGTGCCAGCAGCTTAGTACCGGGGGGCGCGAAACTGTTTTTT
CASSLVPGGAKLFF
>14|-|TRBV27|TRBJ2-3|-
TGTGCCGGGGTGGAGGGTCCTAGCACAGATACGCAGTATTTT
CAGVEGPSTDTQYF
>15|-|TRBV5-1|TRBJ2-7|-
TGCGCCAGCAGCTTGGAGCTAGCGAGGTCCTACGAGCAGTACTTC
CASSLELARSYEQYF
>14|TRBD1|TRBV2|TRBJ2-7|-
TGTGCCAGCAGTGTTGGGACAGGGGGAAGAGAGCAGTACTTC
CASSVGTGGREQYF
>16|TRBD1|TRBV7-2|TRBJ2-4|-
TGTGCCAGCAGCTTAGTTGGGGACAGGGTAAAAAACATTCAGTACTTC
CASSLVGDRVKNIQYF
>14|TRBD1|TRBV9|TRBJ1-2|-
TGTGCCAGCAGCGCTTCTCAGGGGGCGCTTGGCTACACCTTC
CASSASQGALGYTF
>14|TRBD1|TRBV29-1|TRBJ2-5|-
TGCAGCGTCGCCGGGACAGGGGGCCAGGAGACCCAGTACTTC
CSVAGTGGQETQYF
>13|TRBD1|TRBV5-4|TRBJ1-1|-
TGTGCCAGCAAAGGACAGGTGAACACTGAAGCTTTCTTT
CASKGQVNTEAFF
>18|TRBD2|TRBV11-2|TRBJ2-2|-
TGTGCCAGCAGCCCGGGACTAGCGGGGGGCCGGAACACCGGGGAGCTGTTTTTT
CASSPGLAGGRNTGELFF
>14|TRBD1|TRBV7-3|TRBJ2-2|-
TGTGCCAGCAGCCGTGACAGGGCCACCGGGGAGCTGTTTTTT
CASSRDRATGELFF
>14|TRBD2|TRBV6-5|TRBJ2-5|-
TGTGCCAGTAGACTAGCGGGGGGGCCAGAGACCCAGTACTTC
CASRLAGGPETQYF
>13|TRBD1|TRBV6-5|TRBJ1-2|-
TGTGCCAGCAGTCAACGGACAGGCTATGGCTACACCTTC
CASSQRTGYGYTF
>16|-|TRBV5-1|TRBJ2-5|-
TGCGCCAGCAGCTTTGCGGCAGGGTCATGGGGAGAGACCCAGTACTTC
CASSFAAGSWGETQYF
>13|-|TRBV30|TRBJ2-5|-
TGTGCCTGGAGTGTGGGCAGCCAAGAGACCCAGTACTTC
CAWSVGSQETQYF
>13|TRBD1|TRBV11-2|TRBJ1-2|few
TGTGCCAGCAGCTTAGGGACAGGGGATGGCTACACCTTC
CASSLGTGDGYTF
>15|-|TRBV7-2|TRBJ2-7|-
TGTGCCAGCAGCTTAGGTGGTACCACTACCTACGAGCAGTACTTC
CASSLGGTTTYEQYF
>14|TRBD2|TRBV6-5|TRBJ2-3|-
TGTGCCAGCAGAGGGCGGGGGTTTCCAGATACGCAGTATTTT
CASRGRGFPDTQYF
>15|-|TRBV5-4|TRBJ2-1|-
TGTGCCAGCAGCTTGGACAGCCATACTTACAATGAGCAGTTCTTC
CASSLDSHTYNEQFF
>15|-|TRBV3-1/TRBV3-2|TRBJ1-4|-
TGTGCCAGCAGCCAAGCTGACGGGTTTAATGAAAAACTGTTTTTT
CASSQADGFNEKLFF
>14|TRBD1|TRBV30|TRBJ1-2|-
TGTGCCTGGAGTGGAAACAGGGGATCGGTAGGCTACACCTTC
CAWSGNRGSVGYTF
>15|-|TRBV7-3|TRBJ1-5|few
TGTGCCAGCAGCCCACGAATCCAGGGCCATCAGCCCCAGCATTTT
CASSPRIQGHQPQHF
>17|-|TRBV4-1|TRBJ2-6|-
TGCGCCAGCAGTCTGGACAGACATCCTACTGGGGCCAACGTCCTGACTTTC
CASSLDRHPTGANVLTF
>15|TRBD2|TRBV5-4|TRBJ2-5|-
TGTGCCAGCAGCCCAACGGGGGGGGACCAAGAGACCCAGTACTTC
CASSPTGGDQETQYF
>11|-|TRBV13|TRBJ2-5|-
TGTGCCAGCAGCTTCCGAGAGACCCAGTACTTC
CASSFRETQYF
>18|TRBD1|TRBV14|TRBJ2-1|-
TGTGCCAGCAGCCAAGGACCCGGGACAGGGCCCTCCTACAATGAGCAGTTCTTC
CASSQGPGTGPSYNEQFF
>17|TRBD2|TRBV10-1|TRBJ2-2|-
TGCGCCAGCAGGAGGACTAGCGGGGGTATTCTCACCGGGGAGCTGTTTTTT
CASRRTSGGILTGELFF
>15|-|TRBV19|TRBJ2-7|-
TGTGCCAGTAGTATAACTGAGCGTTATTCCTACGAGCAGTACTTC
CASSITERYSYEQYF
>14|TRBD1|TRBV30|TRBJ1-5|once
TGTGCCTGGAGTACTATGACAGGGAATCAGCCCCAGCATTTT
CAWSTMTGNQPQHF
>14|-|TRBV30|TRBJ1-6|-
TGTGCCTGGAGTGTCGGGGGCTATAATTCACCCCTCCACTTT
CAWSVGGYNSPLHF
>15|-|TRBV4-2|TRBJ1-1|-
TGTGCCAGCAGCCAAGATGCAGGGGCGAACACTGAAGCTTTCTTT
CASSQDAGANTEAFF
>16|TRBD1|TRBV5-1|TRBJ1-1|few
TGCGCCAGCAGCTTCACAGGGGGCGCGGGGAACACTGAAGCTTTCTTT
CASSFTGGAGNTEAFF
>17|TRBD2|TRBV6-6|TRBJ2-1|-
TGTGCCAGCAGTCACGCGAGCGGGCTAGCGGGAAGAAATGAGCAGTTCTTC
CASSHASGLAGRNEQFF
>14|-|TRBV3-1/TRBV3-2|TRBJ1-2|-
TGTGCCAGCAGCCAACTAGACGGGAACTATGGCTACACCTTC
CASSQLDGNYGYTF
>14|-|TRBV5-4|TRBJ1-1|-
TGTGCCAGCAGCTTAAGGGGAATGAACACTGAAGCTTTCTTT
CASSLRGMNTEAFF
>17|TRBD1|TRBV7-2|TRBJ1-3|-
TGTGCCAGCAGCTTATTCGGACAGGGGCGGTTTGGAAACACCATATATTTT
CASSLFGQGRFGNTIYF
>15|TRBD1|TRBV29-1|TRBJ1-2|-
TGCAGCGTGCCCCCCGGGGCCCGGACAGGGGGAGGCTACACCTTC
CSVPPGARTGGGYTF
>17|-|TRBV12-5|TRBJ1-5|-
TGTGCTAGTGGTTTGAGTGCAGGGGCCTATAGCAATCAGCCCCAGCATTTT
CASGLSAGAYSNQPQHF
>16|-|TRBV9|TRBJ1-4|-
TGTGCCAGCAGCCCGGATGGGAGTTTTACTAATGAAAAACTGTTTTTT
CASSPDGSFTNEKLFF
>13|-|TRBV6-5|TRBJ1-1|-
TGTGCCAGCAAATACGGGGGGCGGACTGAAGCTTTCTTT
CASKYGGRTEAFF
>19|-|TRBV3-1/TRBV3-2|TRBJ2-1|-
TGTGCCAGCAGCGAAGGGGGACTGGCAACCCCGAAACTCAACAATGAGCAGTTCTTC
CASSEGGLATPKLNNEQFF
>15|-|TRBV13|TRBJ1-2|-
TGTGCCAGCAGCTTAGCCGCTCAGGGGCGAGGTGGCTACACCTTC
CASSLAAQGRGGYTF
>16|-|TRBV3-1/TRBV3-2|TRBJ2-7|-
TGTGCCAGCAGCCACGCTCCGGACGATAGGGGCTACGAGCAGTACTTC
CASSHAPDDRGYEQYF
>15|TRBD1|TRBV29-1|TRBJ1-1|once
TGCAGCGTTGAAGATAAGGGGGCCCCGAACACTGAAGCTTTCTTT
CSVEDKGAPNTEAFF
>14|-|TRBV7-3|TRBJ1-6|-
TGTGCCAGCAGCTCTCTGAGTAGGGGTTCACCCCTCCACTTT
CASSSLSRGSPLHF
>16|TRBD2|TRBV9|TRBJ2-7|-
TGTGCCAGCAGCAAAGGACTAGCGGGGGGTCCTTCCGAGCAGTACTTC
CASSKGLAGGPSEQYF
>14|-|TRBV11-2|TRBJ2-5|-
TGTGCCAGCAGCCCCCGGACAGCACAAGAGACCCAGTACTTC
CASSPRTAQETQYF
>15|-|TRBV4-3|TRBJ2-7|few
TGCGCCAGCAGCCAAGGATTACTGGGGGCCCTCGAGCAGTACTTC
CASSQGLLGALEQYF
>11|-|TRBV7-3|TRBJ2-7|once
TGTGCCAGCAGCTCTGGGAGCGAGCAGTACTTC
CASSSGSEQYF
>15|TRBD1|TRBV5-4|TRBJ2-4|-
TGTGCCAGCAGCCCCGGGACAGGGGGGAAAAACATTCAGTACTTC
CASSPGTGGKNIQYF